The 21 T cell receptor beta chains in this list originate from one sample, sequenced in a study of neoadjuvant nivolumab and ipilimumab in lung cancer. Clones were sequenced by immunoSEQ multiplex PCR, and TCRdb holds only the in-frame ones, with some missing. Seen here are approximately 5,000 clones, 60% to 85% observed once, and the top ten hold 3% to 4%. The sample consisted of normal lung tissue adjacent to the tumor, taken after neoadjuvant nivolumab, alone or with ipilimumab, at or shortly before surgery. The source is an adult with non-small cell lung cancer. Some clones in this sample may be carry-over from other donors' samples.

This chain links TRBV5-6 with TRBJ2-2; 12 bases are a match to TRBD2. V shed 4 bases and J 6 bases; nucleotides not matched to a gene: 4. CDR3 length equals 15 residues. Germline V gene sequence: CDR1 SGHDT, CDR2 YYEEEE. CDR3 sequence reads: CASSASGRGPGELFF. CDR3 nucleotide sequence: TGTGCCAGCAGCGCTAGCGGGAGGGGCCCCGGGGAGCTGTTTTTT. The full variable domain, completed using reference TRBV5-6 and TRBJ2-2, is DAGVTQSPTHLIKTRGQQVTLRCSPKSGHDTVSWYQQALGQGPQFIFQYYEEEERQRGNFPDRFSGHQFPNYSSELNVNALLLGDSALYLCASSASGRGPGELFFGEGSRLTVL.

The chain has TRBV27 and TRBJ2-7; 16 bases fit TRBD2. There are 16 residues in the CDR3. Germline CDR1 and CDR2: MNHEY and SMNVEV (reference sequence). V was pared by 5 bases and J by 9 bases, with 10 bases of the junction left unmatched. CDR3 protein: CASSKTTGTSGRAQYF. The CDR3 DNA reads as TGTGCCAGCAGTAAGACAACCGGGACTAGCGGGAGGGCGCAGTACTTC.

The chain has TRBV19 and TRBJ2-1, with D uncertain. The CDR3 is 13 residues long. Germline CDR1 is LNHDA and CDR2 is SQIVND (reference sequence). With 6 bases removed from V and 1 base from J, the gap between germline ends came to 7 bases. CDR3 sequence (DNA): TGTGCCAGTAGCCCGGGTTCCTACAATGAGCAGTTCTTC. This encodes CASSPGSYNEQFF.

The chain has TRBV18 and TRBJ2-7; 8 nucleotides agree with TRBD1. Germline loops: CDR1 KGHSH, CDR2 LQKENI. J was trimmed by 2 bases and V by 0 bases; bases with no gene match: 6. CDR3 length: 16 amino acids. CDR3 residues: CASSPPGGRGPYEQYF. In DNA form, the CDR3 reads TGTGCCAGCTCACCACCGGGGGGCAGGGGGCCCTACGAGCAGTACTTC.

The gene calls are TRBV19 and TRBJ2-3, with D perhaps matching TRBD2 (5 bases). Germline V gives CDR1 LNHDA, CDR2 SQIVND (reference sequence). Trimming took off 8 bases at V and 0 bases at J, with 15 bases between the two ends. This CDR3 is 15 amino acids long. The CDR3 here is CASSGSIASTDTQYF. The DNA for the CDR3 is TGTGCCAGTTCGGGGAGTATAGCTAGCACAGATACGCAGTATTTT.

This chain joins TRBV30 and TRBJ2-1; D gene unclear. The V and J ends lost 2 bases and 9 bases respectively, with 11 bases between them. Germline-derived CDR1 and CDR2 are GTSNPN and SVGIG (reference sequence). The CDR3 runs 12 residues. The CDR3 sequence: CAWSYGRSEQFF. The DNA of the CDR3 is TGTGCCTGGAGTTATGGACGCAGTGAGCAGTTCTTC. Drawing the rest from reference TRBV30 and TRBJ2-1, the complete variable domain is SQTIHQWPATLVQPVGSPLSLECTVEGTSNPNLYWYRQAAGRGLQLLFYSVGIGQISSEVPQNLSASRPQDRQFILSSKKLLLSDSGFYLCAWSYGRSEQFFGPGTRLTVL.

This rearrangement joins TRBV18 to TRBJ2-2; TRBD1 is a possible D gene (6 bases). Germline CDR1 is KGHSH and CDR2 is LQKENI. V was shortened by 3 bases and J by 5 bases, with 7 bases between the two germline ends. This CDR3 is built from 13 residues. CDR3 nucleotides: TGTGCCAGCTCACCTGACAGGACCGGGGAGCTGTTTTTT. This gives the protein CASSPDRTGELFF.

This chain links TRBV6-1 with TRBJ1-1; D is uncertain. This CDR3 spans 15 amino acids. V was trimmed by 0 bases and J by 8 bases, leaving 16 bases between them. CDR1 and CDR2 (germline): MNHNS, SASEGT. CDR3 coding DNA: TGTGCCAGCAGTGAAGCGCTTACACGGGGTATGGAAGCTTTCTTT. Translating gives CASSEALTRGMEAFF.

This chain links TRBV6-5 with TRBJ2-3; 8 nucleotides align to TRBD1. The CDR3 is made up of 12 amino acids. Per germline, CDR1 MNHEY and CDR2 SVGAGI. The ends lost 10 bases at V and 8 bases at J; junction bases unmatched: 8. CDR3 DNA: TGTGCCACTAGACAGGGGTCAGGTACGCAGTATTTT. Translating it yields CATRQGSGTQYF.

The chain has TRBV5-1 and TRBJ2-1, with D perhaps TRBD2 (5 bases). This CDR3 region has 16 residues. Trimming stripped 0 bases from V and 0 bases from J, with 10 bases between. In germline, CDR1 is SGHRS, CDR2 YFSETQ. The CDR3 protein is CASSLDPGSSYNEQFF. The CDR3 region has the DNA TGCGCCAGCAGCTTGGATCCGGGGAGCTCCTACAATGAGCAGTTCTTC.

The V call is TRBV14, the J call TRBJ2-5, with D unclear. CDR3 length: 14 amino acids. The germline V and J ends were trimmed by 1 base and 5 bases, with 11 bases remaining between them. The germline CDR1 and CDR2 sequences are SGHDN and FVKESK. The CDR3 reads CASSQVPEWETQYF. CDR3 nucleotides: TGTGCCAGCAGCCAAGTGCCGGAGTGGGAGACCCAGTACTTC.

The chain recombines TRBV29-1 with TRBJ2-2; TRBD2 might be the D (6 bases). Trimming pared 6 bases from V and 1 base from J, leaving 15 bases between. CDR1 SQVTM and CDR2 ANQGSEA come from the germline V gene. The CDR3 runs 15 residues. The CDR3 loop reads CSVWDDSGNTGELFF. The CDR3 region has the DNA TGCAGCGTGTGGGATGATAGCGGGAACACCGGGGAGCTGTTTTTT.

The chain employs TRBV7-8 and TRBJ1-1; no definite D call. Germline V CDR1 and CDR2: SGHVS, FQNEAQ. CDR3 length: 12 amino acids. The V end was cut by 5 bases, the J end by 11 bases, with 15 bases between. CDR3 in DNA: TGTGCCAGCAGCCCCCGATTTGCGGACGCTTTCTTT. It codes for CASSPRFADAFF.

This sequence joins TRBV29-1 and TRBJ2-7, with TRBD1 as a possible D gene (6 bases). In germline, CDR1 is SQVTM, CDR2 ANQGSEA. Between the trimmed V and J ends, which lost 1 base and 5 bases, there was a span of 9 bases. CDR3 length equals 12 residues. The CDR3 loop is CSVEAAGDEQYF. CDR3 coding DNA: TGCAGCGTTGAAGCGGCAGGGGACGAGCAGTACTTC.

The V gene is TRBV6-6, the J gene TRBJ2-2, with D perhaps TRBD1 (6 bases). The CDR3 length is 15 residues. CDR1 is MNHNY and CDR2 is SVGAGI in the germline V gene (reference sequence). V lost 8 bases, J lost 0 bases, and 13 bases lay in between. The CDR3 sequence: CASETGITNTGELFF. CDR3 sequence (DNA): TGTGCCAGCGAAACAGGGATCACGAACACCGGGGAGCTGTTTTTT.

This chain joins TRBV5-5 and TRBJ1-2; D perhaps matches TRBD1 (5 bases). CDR1 SGHKS and CDR2 YYEKEE come from the germline V gene (reference sequence). The CDR3 runs 13 residues. With 4 bases removed from V and 4 bases from J, the gap between germline ends came to 11 bases. CDR3 in DNA: TGTGCCAGCAGCACATGGGACGGCTATGGCTACACCTTC. This codes for CASSTWDGYGYTF.

This chain joins TRBV7-9 and TRBJ2-1, with 9 bases fitting TRBD2. V trimming: 8 bases; J trimming: 4 bases; junction bases outside the gene matches: 9. Germline V gene sequence: CDR1 SEHNR, CDR2 FQNEAQ (reference sequence). CDR3 length: 15 residues. CDR3 DNA sequence: TGTGCCAGCTCAATTATAGCGGGAGCATACAATGAGCAGTTCTTC. Translated, it gives CASSIIAGAYNEQFF.

The chain recombines TRBV5-1 with TRBJ1-1, with TRBD1 as a possible D gene (5 bases). V was cut by 1 base and J by 5 bases, with 15 bases left in between. The CDR3 runs 15 residues. Looked up from germline, CDR1 is SGHRS and CDR2 is YFSETQ. In DNA form, the CDR3 reads TGCGCCAGCAGCTTGACAGGAGCCCCGAGTACTGAAGCTTTCTTT. Translating gives CASSLTGAPSTEAFF. The complete variable domain, with remaining parts taken from reference TRBV5-1 and TRBJ1-1, reads KAGVTQTPRYLIKTRGQQVTLSCSPISGHRSVSWYQQTPGQGLQFLFEYFSETQRNKGNFPGRFSGRQFSNSRSEMNVSTLELGDSALYLCASSLTGAPSTEAFFGQGTRLTVV.

This rearrangement joins TRBV7-2 to TRBJ1-2; D may be TRBD1 (6 bases). The V end lost 1 base, the J end lost 6 bases, and 18 bases lay between the germline ends. Germline V gene data show CDR1 as SGHTA and CDR2 as FQGNSA. This CDR3 has 16 amino acids. This CDR3 is CASSLGGGRQGHGYTF. In DNA, the CDR3 is TGTGCCAGCAGCTTAGGGGGGGGCAGACAAGGACATGGCTACACCTTC.

The chain recombines TRBV29-1 with TRBJ2-7; TRBD2 aligns across 9 bases. Losses at the gene ends were 5 bases for V and 5 bases for J; bases not matched to a gene: 10. The CDR3 loop spans 14 amino acids. Germline V gene sequence: CDR1 SQVTM, CDR2 ANQGSEA. The CDR3 reads CSVRPGLASHEQYF. Written as DNA, the CDR3 is TGCAGCGTTCGGCCGGGACTAGCATCACACGAGCAGTACTTC.

V and J are TRBV5-1 and TRBJ1-4, with 8 bases fitting TRBD1. The CDR3 is 15 amino acids. Trimming at V came to 2 bases and at J to 7 bases, leaving 7 bases not matched to a gene. Germline lookup yields CDR1 SGHRS and CDR2 YFSETQ. CDR3 in DNA: TGCGCCAGCAGCTTCGGACAGGGTGTTGGTGAAAAACTGTTTTTT. Translated: CASSFGQGVGEKLFF.